This T cell receptor (beta chain) appears in the sequencing data of a study of patients and donors after allogeneic stem cell transplantation. Each CDR3 protein gets one entry after TCRdb re-called the RT-PCR reads with MiXCR. This sample has 150,000 or so distinct CDR3 sequences, with 24% found just once. The CDR3 runs to 16 residues. The germline gives CDR1 DFQATT, CDR2 SNEGSKA (reference sequence). Trimming shortened V by 3 bases and J by 0 bases, and 15 bases separated the two germline ends. This clonotype was seen more than once but under ten times. This receptor was taken from a human donor who was either an allogeneic HSCT recipient or a stem cell or donor lymphocyte infusion donor (not recorded which). It is not recorded whose cells these are; they may come from a transplant donor. Sample: blood, either unsorted or a sorted T cell fraction (not recorded which). The gene calls are TRBV20-1 and TRBJ1-3; D ambiguous. The CDR3 region is CSARGGGYSSGNTIYF. DNA for the CDR3: TGCAGTGCTAGGGGAGGCGGTTACAGCTCTGGAAACACCATATATTTT.